The 20 T cell receptor beta chains presented below share a single source sample, sequenced in a study of cytomegalovirus exposure and HLA in healthy donors. Amplification used 60 Vbeta primers and 13 Jbeta primers. Repertoires were generated with immunoSEQ multiplex PCR, while TCRdb's copy carries only in-frame clones and drops some. Of 60,000 to 70,000 clones listed, around 80% are singletons. The sequenced sample was PBMCs. The origin of the receptors is a young woman in good health and CMV-seronegative.

The chain links TRBV5-4 to TRBJ2-3; D perhaps matches TRBD2 (5 bases). The CDR3 length is 17 residues. Deletions cut 2 bases from V and 5 bases from J, with 21 bases between. Germline V CDR1 and CDR2: SGHNT, YYREEE (reference sequence). For the CDR3, the DNA is TGTGCCAGCAGCTTCCCTGGCGGGCTTCCCCCGGAAGATACGCAGTATTTT. Translated: CASSFPGGLPPEDTQYF.

This chain joins TRBV2 and TRBJ2-3; TRBD2 matches at 8 bases. The CDR3 contains 15 residues. V lost 6 bases, J lost 4 bases, and 9 bases stayed unmatched. From germline, CDR1 is SNHLY and CDR2 FYNNEI. The CDR3 loop reads CASSRESGSPDTQYF. CDR3 DNA sequence: TGTGCCAGCAGCCGTGAAAGCGGGAGTCCAGATACGCAGTATTTT.

The chain recombines TRBV6-5 with TRBJ1-4; the match to TRBD1 covers 7 bases. The CDR3 is made up of 14 amino acids. Germline V gene data show CDR1 as MNHEY and CDR2 as SVGAGI. J gave up 8 bases and V 5 bases, and 8 bases lay outside the gene matches. DNA for the CDR3: TGTGCCAGCAGTCCGACAGGGAACGCGGAAAAACTGTTTTTT. Translating it yields CASSPTGNAEKLFF.

The chain recombines TRBV25-1 with TRBJ1-1; D unclear. V gave up 4 bases and J gave up 8 bases, with 11 bases separating them. Germline V gene sequence: CDR1 MGHDK, CDR2 SYGVNS. The CDR3 runs 12 residues. This CDR3 is CASSGNQEEAFF. CDR3 in DNA: TGTGCCAGCAGTGGCAATCAGGAAGAAGCTTTCTTT.

In DNA, the CDR3 is TGTGCCAGCACAGGGACAGGCGAAGCTTTCTTT. Amino acids: CASTGTGEAFF. The chain is built from TRBV11-2 and TRBJ1-1, with 8 bases aligning to TRBD1. The CDR3 extends over 11 amino acids. CDR1 is SGHAT and CDR2 is FQNNGV in the germline V gene. J gave up 8 bases and V 7 bases, and 3 bases lay outside the gene matches.

The CDR3 bases are TGCAGCGGAGGGGGAGCAGATGGCTACACCTTC. It specifies CSGGGADGYTF. The chain combines TRBV29-1 with TRBJ1-2, with D perhaps matching TRBD1 (6 bases). This CDR3 has 11 amino acids. Germline lookup yields CDR1 SQVTM and CDR2 ANQGSEA. V shed 7 bases and J shed 6 bases, with 12 bases lying between them.

CDR3 loop: CAVGAGGFTTYEQYF. CDR3 coding DNA: TGCGCCGTAGGGGCGGGAGGGTTTACAACCTACGAGCAGTACTTC. J is TRBJ2-7 and V is TRBV23-1; TRBD2 matches at 9 bases. TRBV23-1 is recorded as an ORF, its role being uncertain. Germline trimming cut 11 bases from V and 2 bases from J; bases unmatched to any gene: 13. The length of the CDR3 is 15 residues.

This sequence joins TRBV6-5 and TRBJ1-6; D is undetermined. The CDR3 sequence is 13 residues long. V was trimmed by 4 bases and J by 8 bases, leaving 9 bases between them. Germline values: CDR1 MNHEY, CDR2 SVGAGI. The CDR3, as DNA: TGTGCCAGCAGTTTACAACCCTATTCACCCCTCCACTTT. Its protein is CASSLQPYSPLHF.

The chain couples TRBV11-2 to TRBJ2-7; a possible D gene is TRBD1 (6 bases). The germline V gene has CDR1 SGHAT and CDR2 FQNNGV. The CDR3 is 14 amino acids. V dropped 2 bases and J dropped 5 bases, with 13 bases sitting between them. DNA of the CDR3: TGTGCCAGCAGCTTACAGGGGAGCAGCCACGAGCAGTACTTC. Protein: CASSLQGSSHEQYF.

The V call is TRBV6-5, the J call TRBJ2-3; no reliable D call. V was clipped by 6 bases and J by 2 bases, with 6 bases between them. This CDR3 has 12 amino acids. Germline lookup yields CDR1 MNHEY and CDR2 SVGAGI. The CDR3 region has the DNA TGTGCCAGCAGCGACACCACAGATACGCAGTATTTT. It specifies CASSDTTDTQYF.

The J gene is TRBJ2-7, the V gene TRBV27; 8 bases are shared with TRBD1. The CDR3 loop spans 14 amino acids. Germline V lookup: CDR1 MNHEY, CDR2 SMNVEV (reference sequence). The V gene end was trimmed by 6 bases and the J gene end by 5 bases; junction bases not matched to a gene: 9. CDR3 residues: CASSETGESDEQYF. CDR3 DNA: TGTGCCAGCAGCGAGACAGGGGAGTCCGACGAGCAGTACTTC.

J is TRBJ2-7 and V is TRBV4-1; TRBD1 agrees at 9 bases. The CDR3 is 15 amino acids. Germline trimming cut 4 bases from V and 3 bases from J; bases unmatched to any gene: 7. Per the germline V gene, CDR1 is MGHRA and CDR2 is YSYEKL. CDR3 bases: TGCGCCAGCAGCCCTCGGGGACAGGGTCTCTACGAGCAGTACTTC. It encodes CASSPRGQGLYEQYF.

The chain combines TRBV7-9 with TRBJ1-1, with a possible D match to TRBD1 (5 bases). Trimming removed 1 base at V and 3 bases at J, with 12 bases between. This CDR3 is built from 15 residues. The germline gives CDR1 SEHNR, CDR2 FQNEAQ (reference sequence). The CDR3 here is CASSLGGPKDTEAFF. The CDR3 nucleotides read TGTGCCAGCAGCTTAGGGGGCCCTAAGGACACTGAAGCTTTCTTT.

V usage is TRBV6-5 and J usage is TRBJ2-7; no clear D gene. Germline CDR1 is MNHEY and CDR2 is SVGAGI. The CDR3 runs 14 residues. V lost 2 bases, J lost 3 bases, and 11 bases lay in between. This CDR3 reads CASSYTTASYEQYF. CDR3 sequence (DNA): TGTGCCAGCAGTTACACCACAGCCAGCTACGAGCAGTACTTC.

The genes are TRBV6-1 and TRBJ1-1; TRBD1 aligns across 7 bases. CDR1 MNHNS and CDR2 SASEGT come from the germline V gene. The CDR3 is 15 residues long. The V segment lost 0 bases and the J segment 9 bases; nucleotides outside the gene matches: 10. The CDR3 region has the DNA TGTGCCAGCAGTGAAGCCGGTTACAGGGGAGGACAAGCTTTCTTT. It specifies CASSEAGYRGGQAFF.

The V and J genes are TRBV9 and TRBJ1-1; weak D call: TRBD1 (5 bases). Germline V gives CDR1 SGDLS, CDR2 YYNGEE. V lost 0 bases to trimming and J lost 9 bases, with 18 bases between them. The CDR3 is 15 amino acids. CDR3 protein: CASSVEGESSTQAFF. In DNA form, the CDR3 reads TGTGCCAGCAGCGTAGAAGGGGAAAGTTCAACCCAAGCTTTCTTT.

V gene TRBV6-6 combines with J gene TRBJ1-1; possibly TRBD1 for D (5 bases). CDR3 size: 15 residues. Germline lookup yields CDR1 MNHNY and CDR2 SVGAGI (reference sequence). The V and J ends lost 8 bases and 5 bases respectively, with 21 bases between them. CDR3 protein: CASERYGTGVTEAFF. The CDR3 region has the DNA TGTGCCAGCGAACGATACGGGACGGGGGTAACTGAAGCTTTCTTT.

This chain uses TRBV29-1 with TRBJ2-2; 8 bases line up with TRBD1. The CDR3 contains 16 residues. The V gene end was trimmed by 0 bases and the J gene end by 6 bases; junction bases not matched to a gene: 9. Germline-derived CDR1 and CDR2 are SQVTM and ANQGSEA. CDR3: CSVEDPLRGQAGELFF. CDR3 bases: TGCAGCGTTGAAGATCCTCTCAGGGGGCAAGCCGGGGAGCTGTTTTTT.

Points on this clone: Other DNA sequences of this sample code for an identical CDR3. The chain recombines TRBV29-1 with TRBJ1-2, with 10 bases fitting TRBD1. Germline loops: CDR1 SQVTM, CDR2 ANQGSEA. The CDR3 runs to 13 residues. Losses at the gene ends were 5 bases for V and 3 bases for J; bases not matched to a gene: 3. The CDR3 region has the DNA TGCAGCGTTCCTGGACAGGGGGACTATGGCTACACCTTC. Its protein product is CSVPGQGDYGYTF. Combining the CDR3 with reference TRBV29-1 and TRBJ1-2 gives the whole variable domain SAVISQKPSRDICQRGTSLTIQCQVDSQVTMMFWYRQQPGQSLTLIATANQGSEATYESGFVIDKFPISRPNLTFSTLTVSNMSPEDSSIYLCSVPGQGDYGYTFGSGTRLTVV.

The chain employs TRBV10-1 and TRBJ2-3, with 11 bases fitting TRBD2. CDR3 length equals 16 residues. From germline, CDR1 is WNHNN and CDR2 SYGVQD (reference sequence). Unmatched junction bases numbered 12, after V lost 8 bases and J lost 5 bases. In nucleotides, the CDR3 is TGCGCCAGCGGAGGGGGTAGCGGGGGGGCCGTAGATACGCAGTATTTT. Translated, it gives CASGGGSGGAVDTQYF.